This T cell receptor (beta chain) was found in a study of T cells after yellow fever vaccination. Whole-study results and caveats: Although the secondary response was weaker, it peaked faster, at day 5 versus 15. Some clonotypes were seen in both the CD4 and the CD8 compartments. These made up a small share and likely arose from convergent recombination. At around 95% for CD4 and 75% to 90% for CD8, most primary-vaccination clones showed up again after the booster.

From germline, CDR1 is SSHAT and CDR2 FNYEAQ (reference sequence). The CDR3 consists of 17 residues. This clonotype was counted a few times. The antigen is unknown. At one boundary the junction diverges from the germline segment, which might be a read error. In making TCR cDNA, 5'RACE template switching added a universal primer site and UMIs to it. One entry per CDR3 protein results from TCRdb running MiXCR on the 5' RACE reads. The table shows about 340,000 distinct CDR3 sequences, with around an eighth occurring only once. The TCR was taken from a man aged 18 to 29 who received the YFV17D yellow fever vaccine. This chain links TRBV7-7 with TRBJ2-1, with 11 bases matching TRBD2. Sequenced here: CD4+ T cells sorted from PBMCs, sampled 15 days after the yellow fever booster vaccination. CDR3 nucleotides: TGTGCTAGCAGCTTAAATAGCGGGGGGGGCCCGAACAATGAGCAGTTCTTC. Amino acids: CASSLNSGGGPNNEQFF. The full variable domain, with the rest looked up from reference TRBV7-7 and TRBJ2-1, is GAGVSQSPRYKVTKRGQDVTLRCDPISSHATLYWYQQALGQGPEFLTYFNYEAQPDKSGLPSDRFSAERPEGSISTLTIQRTEQRDSAMYRCASSLNSGGGPNNEQFFGPGTRLTVL.